The source of this TCR beta chain is a study of T-cell memory formation after mild COVID-19. Study-wide results and limits: Some clones that responded were present in memory (sampled pre-infection), which suggests cross-reactive memory joined. Contracting clones localized mainly to CM and EM when CD4+ and mainly to EMRA when CD8+.

CDR3 length: 13 amino acids. Trimming removed 5 bases at V and 7 bases at J, with 14 bases between. Remarks on this clonotype: No antigen is known for it.

TCRdb re-called the 5' RACE reads through MiXCR, storing one row per CDR3 protein. The data show 200,000 to 250,000 distinct CDR3 sequences, with around 30% seen just once and approximately 10% held by the top ten. Sequencing input: PBMCs or a T cell subset sorted from them (not recorded which). This clonotype was obtained from an adult woman who had mild COVID-19 (a few samples of this study predate the infection). Cell type and time point are not known. The chain recombines TRBV12-3 or TRBV12-4 with TRBJ1-1, with unresolved D. CDR3 region: CASSLSGGNEAFF. The CDR3 coding sequence is TGTGCCAGCAGTCTCTCGGGAGGGAATGAAGCTTTCTTT.